This T cell receptor beta chain was recovered during a study of CD8+ T cells in alopecia areata. Study at large: Among treated patients, severity was scored by affected scalp area percentage.

There are 15 residues in the CDR3. Germline V CDR1 and CDR2: LGHNA, YSLEER. Deletions cut 1 base from V and 5 bases from J, with 12 bases between. Indicated treatment: oral pan-JAK inhibitor, 5-10 mg twice daily. TCR sequencing used cDNA made by reverse transcription of extracted RNA. This table comes from immunoSEQ multiplex PCR, and its TCRdb copy is limited to in-frame clones, with some not included. The top ten clones hold around 20% of a sample with about 88,000 clones, roughly two fifths of them seen once. This specimen was CD8+ T cells sorted from blood, taken at week 24, from a patient treated with tofacitinib. The chain has TRBV4-3 and TRBJ2-1; no definite D call. The TCR sequence derives from a human donor with alopecia areata. CDR3 in amino acids: CASSQALTQHNEQFF. As DNA, the CDR3 is TGCGCCAGCAGCCAAGCGTTGACCCAACACAATGAGCAGTTCTTC.